The sequence of this T cell receptor beta chain was determined in a study of vaccination and CD4 T cells after COVID-19. Across the whole study: Post-COVID specimens were obtained a median 101 days after diagnosis (range 35 to 161).

At the Johns Hopkins FTIC core, DNA taken from cultured CD4+ T cells was sequenced by way of the Oncomine TCR Beta short-read assay. MiXCR, applied by TCRdb to the PCR reads, yields one record per CDR3 protein. The table records about 21,000 distinct CDR3 sequences, 40% to 50% of them present only once. The treatment denotes: roughly ten-day PBMC culture with coronavirus spike peptide pools or control peptides (ViraFEST assay). The authors cultured about 2 million PBMCs per well with 7.5 to 10 IU/ml IL-2 and roughly 9.3 ug/ml peptide pools. Details on this clonotype: Its antigen is undetermined.

Germline-derived CDR1 and CDR2 are SGHRS and YFSETQ. The CDR3 totals 15 residues. Trimming took 1 base from V and 4 from J, leaving 14 bases between them. This TCR derives from a human donor who received a COVID-19 vaccine. Here the sequenced sample was CD4+ T cells from blood, cultured in vitro, taken before SARS-CoV-2 vaccination. The rearrangement links TRBV5-1 to TRBJ1-1, with D uncertain. DNA for the CDR3: TGCGCCAGCAGCTTGCTCACCGAGTTTGGCACTGAAGCTTTCTTT. It yields the protein CASSLLTEFGTEAFF.